This section outlines one T cell receptor beta chain sequence together with its context. Its antigen remains undetermined. Per-base quality was not reported, and no clone a single base away is much larger than it. The CDR3 regions of human TCRbeta chains were analyzed by immunosequencing. The study's processing was this. Repertoire TCRs were matched against a reference library of SARS-CoV-2-specific TCRs generated with the MIRA antigen-specificity platform. Breadth meant the fraction of unique TCRs that were SARS-CoV-2-associated, whereas depth meant the fraction of total T cells that were SARS-CoV-2-associated. Each spike-specific TCR was assigned to its reactive spike region and to a CD4 or CD8 class using the MIRA data. Log10-transformed breadth and depth values were compared by one-way ANOVA with Sidak's multiple comparisons tests. In its TCRdb copy, this immuneACCESS table keeps in-frame sequences only and misses some clones. Where compared with another copy, unresolved V genes explain less than half of these, and the others have no known cause. V and J calls and clone size are copied from that table; D and trimming were computed from the DNA. This sample holds 60,000 to 75,000 clones; around 86% were observed only once. Jointly, the top ten make up roughly 19% of the sample.

This record belongs to a study of T cell responses to AZD1222 COVID-19 vaccine (dated by TCRdb to the early 2020s). The study in broad terms: AZD1222 recipients with second doses at about 4 weeks or about 12 weeks were pooled, because spike-specific TCR depth and breadth did not differ between schedules. Enrollment into the trials was organized by age into subgroups of 18-55, 56-69 and 70-plus years, and those subgroups contained roughly 150, 30 and 60 TCR-sequenced participants, respectively. TCR sequencing was performed for roughly 250 trial participants, of whom approximately 200 were given two doses of AZD1222 and around 25 were given two doses of MenACWY control vaccine.

The CDR3 holds 14 amino acids from the cysteine to the phenylalanine. The DNA shown is the 42-base CDR3, in frame from base 1. The germline V gene (reference sequence) provides CDR1 LNHDA and CDR2 SQIVND. The junction carries 8 bases between V and J, which are trimmed by 3 bases and 1 base respectively. The time point label here, explained by the study, means: baseline before first vaccination. Vaccinee samples came from UK trials COV001 and COV002, including a single-blind randomized controlled phase 2/3 trial of AZD1222 (ChAdOx1 nCoV-19) in healthy adults. For TCRbeta chain sequencing, PBMC samples from trial participants were taken at day 0 and at day 28 after the second dose. Results and caveats for the whole study, not just this receptor: The vaccine-associated CD4 TCRs covered the entire spike protein, and the dominant responses fell in regions 160-218 and 743-854. No day 14 peak-response samples were available, so repertoires were characterized only after the peak T cell response. After two AZD1222 doses, both the breadth and the depth of spike-specific TCRs were significantly higher than at day 0 and than in MenACWY recipients. The 56-69-year group was small, and its depth increase did not reach significance, likely because of low power. Conclusions about previously exposed vaccinees are limited because only 6 or 7 AZD1222 recipients were SARS-CoV-2 seropositive at baseline. Most participants were white British and females outnumbered males, and the authors suggested that clonal diversity may have been underestimated. Nearly half of unique spike-specific TCRs reportedly recognized epitopes outside regions mutated in the B.1.351 and B.1.1.7 variants.

The chain employs TRBV19 and TRBJ2-3; the D gene identity is not certain. This specimen was peripheral blood, taken on day 0 of AZD1222 vaccination. This TCR came from an adult in good health. The CDR3 corresponds to CASSIGLGTDTQYF. The DNA reads TGTGCCAGTAGTATCGGGCTGGGCACAGATACGCAGTATTTT.